The 23 T cell receptor beta chains below all came from one sample that was sequenced in a study of molecular identifiers for immune sequencing clone quantification (dated by TCRdb to 2017 to 2018). Library construction relied on PCR. Sequencing took place on a NextSeq 500. TCRdb passed the public sequencing reads through fastp at Q25 and MiXCR, retaining productive beta sequences. CDR3 protein duplicates are merged, each entry listing the most common genes and DNA. This sample gives over 50,000 distinct CDR3 sequences in total; about a third of them show up just once. The leading ten clones occupy roughly 3.8% of the sample. Material: naive CD8+ T cells from blood, with Jurkat cell RNA spiked in. According to the study, the label for this sample's cell subset or site signals: FACS-sorted CD8+CD4-CCR7+CD45RA+ naive T cells. The receptors shown here come from a human donor in good health. Some libraries in this study had Jurkat cell RNA spiked in.

For the CDR3, the DNA is TGTGCCAGCAGAGGGGCAGGCAGGGGAAGTCTAAGGTGGCAGTACTTC. Protein: CASRGAGRGSLRWQYF. The chain couples TRBV27 to TRBJ2-7; D might be TRBD1 (6 bases). The CDR3 is 16 residues long. The V end lost 6 bases, the J end lost 9 bases, and 27 bases lay between the germline ends. Germline CDR1 and CDR2: MNHEY and SMNVEV (reference sequence).

This clonotype is categorized as medium-sized (0.01 to 0.1%). V usage is TRBV7-2 and J usage is TRBJ2-3, with a possible D match to TRBD2 (6 bases). Germline V lookup: CDR1 SGHTA, CDR2 FQGNSA. CDR3 length: 16 amino acids. The V end lost 5 bases, the J end lost 3 bases, and 18 bases lay between the germline ends. The CDR3 DNA reads TGTGCCAGCAGCCTAGTCCCCATAGCGGAAACAGATACGCAGTATTTT. This encodes CASSLVPIAETDTQYF.

In this sample, this clonotype turned up a few times. The chain employs TRBV6-6 and TRBJ2-7; 7 positions agree with TRBD1. J lost 3 bases, V lost 2 bases, and 13 bases had no gene match. The CDR3 sequence is 17 residues long. Germline V gene data show CDR1 as MNHNY and CDR2 as SVGAGI (reference sequence). The DNA for the CDR3 is TGTGCCAGCAGTTACGGCACCGTGGGACAGCACAACTACGAGCAGTACTTC. Translated: CASSYGTVGQHNYEQYF.

J is TRBJ2-2 and V is TRBV7-9; a possible D gene is TRBD1 (5 bases). Germline values: CDR1 SEHNR, CDR2 FQNEAQ (reference sequence). CDR3 size: 15 residues. V shed 5 bases and J shed 7 bases, with 17 bases lying between them. CDR3 DNA: TGTGCCAGCAGCCCAGTGTGGTCAGGGTTCGGGGAGCTGTTTTTT. Its protein is CASSPVWSGFGELFF. Supplemented by reference TRBV7-9 and TRBJ2-2, the full variable domain reads DTGVSQNPRHKITKRGQNVTFRCDPISEHNRLYWYRQTLGQGPEFLTYFQNEAQLEKSRLLSDRFSAERPKGSFSTLEIQRTEQGDSAMYLCASSPVWSGFGELFFGEGSRLTVL.

On this clonotype itself: The junction departs from germline at one end; a sequencing error may be responsible. The rearrangement uses TRBV7-7 and TRBJ2-2; the match to TRBD2 covers 14 bases. Per the germline V gene, CDR1 is SSHAT and CDR2 is FNYEAQ (reference sequence). The CDR3 runs to 16 residues. DNA for the CDR3: TGTGCTAGCAGCCCGACTAGCGGGAGGGGCTCCGGGGAGCTGTTTTTT. This gives the protein CASSPTSGRGSGELFF.

The sample holds many counts of this clonotype. The chain uses TRBV2 and TRBJ2-3; D unresolved. The ends were cut back, 5 bases at V and 6 bases at J, with 6 bases in the middle. CDR1 is SNHLY and CDR2 is FYNNEI in the germline V gene. This CDR3 comprises 11 residues. Here the CDR3 reads CASSPADTQYF. The CDR3 region has the DNA TGTGCCAGCAGTCCTGCCGATACGCAGTATTTT.

V usage is TRBV28 and J usage is TRBJ2-1; D remains ambiguous. Deletions cut 2 bases from V and 9 bases from J, with 11 bases between. Germline assignment: CDR1 MDHEN and CDR2 SYDVKM. The CDR3 is made up of 13 amino acids. The CDR3 DNA is TGTGCCAGCAGTTTAACCCCCGCTCGTGAGCAGTTCTTC. It encodes CASSLTPAREQFF.

V usage is TRBV27 and J usage is TRBJ1-1, with a possible D match to TRBD1 (6 bases). CDR3 length: 13 residues. CDR1 and CDR2 from the germline V gene are MNHEY and SMNVEV (reference sequence). Between the trimmed V and J ends, which lost 8 bases and 3 bases, there was a span of 13 bases. CDR3 sequence: CASLGGYDTEAFF. The CDR3 DNA sequence: TGTGCCAGCTTAGGGGGGTATGACACTGAAGCTTTCTTT.

The genes are TRBV15 and TRBJ2-3; 12 nucleotides align to TRBD2. CDR1 is LNHNV and CDR2 is YYDKDF in the germline V gene (reference sequence). The CDR3 loop spans 18 amino acids. V lost 1 base and J lost 0; bases outside the gene matches: 5. CDR3 residues: CATSRGPGLAGSTDTQYF. The CDR3 nucleotides are TGTGCCACCAGCAGAGGACCGGGACTAGCGGGTAGCACAGATACGCAGTATTTT.

The rearrangement links TRBV6-2 or TRBV6-3 to TRBJ1-1; no definite D call. The CDR3 spans 15 residues. Germline assignment: CDR1 MNHEY and CDR2 SVGEGT. V was pared by 6 bases and J by 1 base, with 15 bases between. CDR3 region: CASRDHWSGNTEAFF. DNA of the CDR3: TGTGCCAGCAGAGATCACTGGAGCGGGAACACTGAAGCTTTCTTT.

This clonotype came up a few times. The J gene is TRBJ1-1, the V gene TRBV6-2 or TRBV6-3, with D uncertain. V was pared by 2 bases and J by 2 bases, with 9 bases between. The CDR3 contains 14 residues. CDR1 and CDR2 from the germline V gene are MNHEY and SVGEGT. This chain's CDR3 is CASSYTQANTEAFF. The CDR3 bases are TGTGCCAGCAGTTACACGCAGGCCAACACTGAAGCTTTCTTT.

This clonotype appeared many times. This chain uses TRBV20-1 with TRBJ2-3, with no clear D. The CDR3 extends over 15 amino acids. V was pared by 3 bases and J by 2 bases, with 15 bases between. CDR1 and CDR2 from the germline V gene are DFQATT and SNEGSKA (reference sequence). CDR3 region: CSARARLVVTDTQYF. The DNA of the CDR3 is TGCAGTGCTAGGGCCCGATTAGTGGTCACAGATACGCAGTATTTT.

In regard to this clonotype: One junction end does not reproduce the germline sequence, and a read error may be involved. The chain is built from TRBV5-4 and TRBJ2-3; maybe TRBD2 (5 bases). The germline V gene encodes CDR1 SGHNT and CDR2 YYREEE (reference sequence). The CDR3 is 15 residues long. CDR3 bases: TGCGCCAGCAGCCGATCCGTGACTATCACATATACGCAGTATTTT. Its translation is CASSRSVTITYTQYF.

The sample holds many counts of this clonotype. The gene calls are TRBV7-6 and TRBJ1-5, with D hard to call. From germline, CDR1 is SGHVS and CDR2 FNYEAQ. The CDR3 consists of 15 residues. V shed 2 bases and J shed 6 bases, with 14 bases lying between them. CDR3 nucleotide sequence: TGTGCCAGCAGCTTAAGTGACATCGGAATTCAGCCCCAGCATTTT. The encoded protein is CASSLSDIGIQPQHF.

Of note for this clonotype: A single base separates this from a much larger clone, so it may be a read error. V and J are TRBV5-1 and TRBJ2-2, with D maybe TRBD2 (5 bases). The germline V gene has CDR1 SGHRS and CDR2 YFSETQ. This CDR3 has 12 amino acids. CDR3 residues: CASSFISGELLF. The CDR3 DNA reads TGCGCCAGCAGCTTCATCTCCGGGGAGCTGTTATTT.

A remark on this clonotype: A read error may be the cause here, since a much bigger clone is one base away. J is TRBJ2-7 and V is TRBV2, with 12 bases identical to TRBD2. Matching the DNA end better, TRBJ2-1 makes the J call doubtful. The CDR3 spans 13 residues. Germline loops: CDR1 SNHLY, CDR2 FYNNEI. CDR3 in amino acids: CANGGTSGYEQFF. The CDR3, as DNA: TGTGCCAACGGAGGGACTAGCGGGTACGAGCAGTTCTTC.

CDR3: CASSYFSTSSEQYF. DNA of the CDR3: TGTGCCAGCAGTTACTTTTCCACATCGAGTGAGCAGTACTTC. The chain is built from TRBV6-6 and TRBJ2-7, with no clear D. The germline V gene has CDR1 MNHNY and CDR2 SVGAGI (reference sequence). The germline V and J ends were trimmed by 1 base and 7 bases, with 14 bases remaining between them. This CDR3 comprises 14 residues.

V is TRBV7-8 and J is TRBJ2-7; TRBD2 is a possible D gene (5 bases). The V gene's germline CDR1 is SGHVS and CDR2 FQNEAQ. The CDR3 totals 16 residues. V was clipped by 2 bases and J by 2 bases, with 16 bases between them. CDR3: CASSLTPGEGAYEQYF. CDR3 nucleotide sequence: TGTGCCAGCAGCTTAACCCCCGGCGAGGGAGCCTACGAGCAGTACTTC.

The J gene is TRBJ2-6, the V gene TRBV27; D not certain. Per the germline V gene, CDR1 is MNHEY and CDR2 is SMNVEV (reference sequence). This CDR3 spans 14 amino acids. Trimming cost V 5 bases and J 0 bases, with 5 bases left between them. The CDR3 region is CASSIYSGANVLTF. The CDR3 coding sequence is TGTGCCAGCAGTATCTACTCTGGGGCCAACGTCCTGACTTTC.

The rearrangement uses TRBV13 and TRBJ2-7; 8 bases fit TRBD2. This CDR3 spans 16 amino acids. Germline V CDR1 and CDR2: PRHDT, FYEKMQ (reference sequence). V shed 2 bases and J 5 bases; nucleotides not matched to a gene: 11. CDR3 in DNA: TGTGCCAGCAGCTTAAGGTCCCTAGCGGGCCCTAACGAGCAGTACTTC. It yields the protein CASSLRSLAGPNEQYF.

In this sample, this clonotype turned up a few times. The J gene is TRBJ2-7, the V gene TRBV12-3 or TRBV12-4, with 9 bases that match TRBD2. This CDR3 spans 14 amino acids. With 5 bases clipped from V and 2 bases from J, the junction kept 4 bases outside the gene matches. CDR3 protein: CASSISGSPYEQYF. DNA of the CDR3: TGTGCCAGCAGTATTAGCGGGAGTCCCTACGAGCAGTACTTC.

This clonotype was seen a few times. The chain combines TRBV6-5 with TRBJ2-6; D remains unclear. This CDR3 comprises 11 residues. Germline V gene sequence: CDR1 MNHEY, CDR2 SVGAGI. The CDR3 nucleotides read TGTGCAGTCTCTGGGGCCAACGTCCTGACTTTC. It encodes CAVSGANVLTF.

This clonotype appeared many times. V and J are TRBV6-5 and TRBJ2-5; 7 nucleotides match TRBD2. CDR3 length: 16 amino acids. Trimming removed 0 bases from V and 3 bases from J; junction bases left unmatched: 7. Looked up from germline, CDR1 is MNHEY and CDR2 is SVGAGI. In DNA form, the CDR3 reads TGTGCCAGCAGTTACTCATCAGGGAGGGTTGAAGAGACCCAGTACTTC. This sequence encodes CASSYSSGRVEETQYF.